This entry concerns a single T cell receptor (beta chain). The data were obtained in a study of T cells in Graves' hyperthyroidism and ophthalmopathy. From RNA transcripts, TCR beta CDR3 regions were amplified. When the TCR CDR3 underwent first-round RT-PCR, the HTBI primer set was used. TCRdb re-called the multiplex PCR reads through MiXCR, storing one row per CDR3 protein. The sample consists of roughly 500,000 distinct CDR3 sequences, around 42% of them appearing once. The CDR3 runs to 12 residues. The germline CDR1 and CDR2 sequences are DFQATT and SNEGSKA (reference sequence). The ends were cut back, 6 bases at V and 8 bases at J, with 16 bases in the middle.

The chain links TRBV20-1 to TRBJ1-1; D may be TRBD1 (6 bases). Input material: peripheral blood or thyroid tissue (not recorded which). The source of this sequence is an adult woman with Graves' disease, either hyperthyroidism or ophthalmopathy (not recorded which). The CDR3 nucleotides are TGCAGTGCAACACGGGGGGCTAGGGAAGCTTTCTTT. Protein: CSATRGAREAFF.